Included here is one T cell receptor (beta chain) sequence, with context. It lacks a known antigen. Base qualities are not recorded, but no much larger clone differs from it by a single base. The cohort comprised some 700 healthy bone marrow donors. At the time of sampling, every cohort member was nominally healthy, though immune exposures that went unrecorded were likely present. The donor tested CMV seronegative and was one of the 352 seronegative cohort members. A peripheral blood sample was provided by each donor, and peripheral blood mononuclear cells were used for TCR beta sequencing. Genomic DNA was extracted from the blood cell samples with the Qiagen DNeasy Blood Extraction Kit. This sample is drawn from a study of cytomegalovirus exposure and HLA in healthy donors (dated by TCRdb to about 2017). Regarding the research as a whole: According to an earlier analysis of a few hundred of the donors, about 179 million T cells yielded 90 million to 130 million unique TCR beta sequences and more than 250 Gb of sequence data. Roughly 290 gigabases of sequencing data and 75 million to 85 million unique TCR sequences made up an early release that covered approximately 620 HLA-typed donors. Of the roughly 430 genotyped donors, approximately 83% fell in the genetic ancestry cluster associated with self-reported Caucasian donors. The study was designed to test whether signatures of past pathogen exposure could be identified by cataloging public T cell receptors. The study used immunosequencing to profile the T cell repertoires of hundreds of subjects and linked those repertoires to cytomegalovirus serostatus. A separate validation cohort of some 130 different subjects was used in addition to the 666-subject first cohort. To predict cytomegalovirus infection status, the study brought together high-throughput TCR immunosequencing, statistical association of individual TCRs with disease status, and machine learning. A later analysis re-analyzed previously published TCR beta repertoires from roughly 630 donors and added high-resolution HLA genotyping to study TCR occurrence patterns. Rather than drawing on any new phenotypic data, the later analysis identified candidate immune exposures from TCR beta sequences and the way those sequences occurred across donors. An earlier analysis of a few hundred of the donors applied high-throughput TCR beta sequencing to assess whether each TCR beta V gene segment acted as functional or pseudogenic. Donor age, sex, ethnicity and CMV serostatus were collected together with the repertoire data. Genome-wide SNP genotypes for about 65% of the roughly 670 donors were used in a later genetic analysis, which treated that subset as a discovery cohort. All discovery cohort repertoires had been generated using a single sequencing platform. HLA typing included class I and class II loci at four-digit resolution. The number of typed donors differed by locus: roughly 620-640 for A, B, C, DRB1 and DQB1; 522 for DQA1; approximately 610 for DPA1; and some 470 for DPB1. Five DR-DQ haplotypes were handled as single units for association and clustering, since linkage in the cohort was strong. Among 398 genotyped donors of the cohort, an average of roughly 240,000 unique TCR beta nucleotide sequences were sequenced per donor, 15% to 20% of them non-productive. Broader findings and caveats from the paper: Some IMGT-functional V segments, including TRBV6-2 and TRBV6-3, could not be distinguished by the 87-base-pair reads and were therefore excluded. A later genetic analysis associated a missense DCLRE1C variant with V-gene and J-gene trimming of TCR beta chains, and an independent cohort replicated the association. A later analysis found that TCR association rates varied across HLA loci, with DRB1 alleles showing the most associated TCRs and HLA-C alleles the fewest. In a later analysis, HLA-associated TCR beta chains showed more clonal expansion and lower generation probabilities than non-associated chains that were equally common. Because some donors lacked HLA typing at each locus, the association tests relied only on the typed subset. In a later analysis, most CMV-associated TCR beta chains were found to appear HLA-restricted, with HLA associations seemingly driven largely by CMV exposure. The authors suggested that the approach could potentially be generalized to other disease states and immunological phenotypes. When HLA alleles, especially DR and DQ, strongly co-occurred, TCR associations were difficult to assign to individual alleles. Roughly uniform sequencing depth across donors was assumed in presence/absence analyses, although this assumption may not hold. Cytomegalovirus status was reported to be diagnosed by the classifier with high specificity and sensitivity in both the original and validation cohorts. A further reported finding was that TCR beta sequences accurately predicted the HLA-A and HLA-B alleles for most subjects in the first cohort. An earlier analysis of around 600 of the donors showed that most TCR beta V segments appeared in productive rearrangements either about 87% or about 30% of the time, which broadly matched IMGT annotations. According to a later analysis, parvovirus B19, influenza, CMV and Epstein-Barr virus appeared linked to several top co-occurrence clusters. Some 15 rarely observed V segments, including chromosome 9 orphons, were excluded from the earlier analysis of about 500 of the donors because counts were too low. A cluster of highly shared sequence variants was judged likely to represent a technical artifact of the sequencing pipeline. This cohort had only TCR beta chains sequenced, and the lack of alpha or paired-chain data limited which features could be detected. Most TCR sequences were observed very rarely across donors, whereas some public TCRs were present in many individuals. Specific HLA alleles were associated with 15,000 to 20,000 TCR beta sequences at a false discovery rate of 0.05 in a later analysis. For the cohort, immune exposure information was limited to CMV serostatus. A few of the identified cytomegalovirus-associated TCR beta chains were confirmed in vitro to be specific for cytomegalovirus antigens. Linkage disequilibrium might explain the correlated functional status among segregating V segments, but an unknown experimental factor could not be excluded. A later genetic analysis reported fewer N-insertions in productive TCRs among donors in an Asian-associated ancestry cluster than the roughly 700-donor mean. In the study, around 160 TCR beta chains were listed as associated with cytomegalovirus.

Library creation used the immunoSEQ multiplex PCR assay. For the multiplex PCR, a mixture combining 60 forward primers for TCR Vbeta segments and 13 reverse primers for TCR Jbeta segments was used. Amplification of the CDR3 region of rearranged TCR beta genes was performed with a multiplex PCR assay on genomic DNA. On the Illumina HiSeq System, the amplified TCR beta libraries were sequenced as 87-base-pair reads. The original pipeline was this. A later analysis tallied around 80 million unique TCR beta chains across the 666 repertoires, and some 10 million of those chains were shared by two or more donors. Raw reads were error-corrected and collapsed into unique sequences by a nearest-neighbor algorithm in which closely related sequences were merged to remove PCR and sequencing errors. V, D and J gene segments were assigned by aligning CDR3 sequences to IMGT reference sequences. Each retained sequence needed at least a six-nucleotide match to both a V gene segment and a J gene segment. Rearrangements were classified as productive when the CDR3 lacked stop codons and remained in frame with V and J, and all other rearrangements were classified as non-productive. Following IMGT convention, CDR3 was defined as the stretch from the second conserved V-encoded cysteine to the conserved J-encoded phenylalanine. The earlier analysis of fewer than 700 of the donors excluded sequences that lacked an unambiguous match to a single V gene segment. An earlier analysis of 550 to 650 of the donors classified V segments as functional when productive rearrangements were above 56.7% and as segregating when the standard deviation between donors was above 5%. A statistical classification framework was developed to diagnose cytomegalovirus status using the catalog of TCR beta chain sequences. V and J gene assignment, in a later analysis, came from comparing TCR nucleotide sequences with IMGT/GENE-DB human TR gene sequences. Using the TCRdist pipeline, a later analysis assigned CDR3 sequences along with most-parsimonious VDJ recombination scenarios. In a later analysis, every TCR beta chain was defined by the combination of its CDR3 amino acid sequence and its V-gene family, and reads without a unique V-gene family were dropped. As a way to deal with suspected cross-contamination and a sequencing artifact, a later analysis dropped under 600 nucleotide sequences that were highly shared and had low generation probability. A later analysis calculated a clonal expansion index for each public chain from normalized within-repertoire ranks of inferred template counts. A later analysis computed generation probabilities with a VDJ recombination model fitted to out-of-frame rearrangements, and checked the results against IGoR. A later analysis scored TCR-TCR, TCR-HLA and TCR-CMV co-occurrence with hypergeometric tests, applying a repertoire-size bias correction to TCR pairs. To estimate false discovery rates, a later analysis permuted the HLA or CMV assignments 20 times. In a later analysis, co-occurring TCRs were grouped using DBSCAN, with TCRdist sequence similarity added in when clustering inside HLA-allele-positive subsets. Co-occurrence clustering excluded repertoires with fewer than 30,000 or more than 120,000 public chains, plus five with anomalous nucleotide sharing. Imported from immuneACCESS, the table was reduced by TCRdb to in-frame sequences with V and J called. These copies leave out some clones; in studies compared against another copy, an unresolved V gene accounts for under half, and the cause of the remainder is not known. V and J calls and clone size are as listed in that table; D and trimming were resolved from the DNA. Present in this sample are 150,000 to 200,000 clones, approximately 71% of which were seen just once. Of the sample, 4.9% is held by the ten largest clones.

Relative to germline, V is 5 bases shorter and J is 6 bases shorter, with 11 bases between their ends. Based on the germline V gene, the CDR1 and CDR2 sequences are SNHLY and FYNNEI. Including cysteine and phenylalanine, the CDR3 has 14 amino acids. The read is trimmed to its CDR3 DNA, 42 bases read in frame from base 1. What was sequenced was PBMCs. This TCR came from a male donor in good health and CMV-seronegative. This chain joins TRBV2 to TRBJ1-6; 6 matching bases give a weak D call of TRBD1. The sequence in DNA is TGTGCCAGCAGTTGGACAGACCGTAATTCACCCCTCCACTTT. It is translated as CASSWTDRNSPLHF.